This T cell receptor beta chain was documented in a study of T cell responses to AZD1222 COVID-19 vaccine (dated by TCRdb to the early 2020s). At the level of the whole study: TCR sequencing was performed for roughly 250 trial participants, of whom about 200 were given two doses of AZD1222 and some 26 were given two doses of MenACWY control vaccine. Trial participants were enrolled into age subgroups of 18-55, 56-69 and 70-plus years, which contained about 150, 27 and 61 TCR-sequenced participants, respectively. Study-wide findings and limitations: Epitopes outside the regions mutated in the B.1.351 and B.1.1.7 variants were reportedly recognized by nearly half of the unique spike-specific TCRs. The whole spike protein was spanned by vaccine-associated CD4 TCRs, and dominant responses were seen in regions 160-218 and 743-854. After two AZD1222 doses, both the breadth and the depth of spike-specific TCRs were significantly higher than at day 0 and than in MenACWY recipients. Because no day 14 peak-response samples were available, the repertoires could be characterized only after the peak T cell response. In the small 56-69-year group, the increase in depth fell short of significance, most likely because of low power. Participants were mostly white British, with more females than males. The authors suggested clonal diversity may have been underestimated. Only six AZD1222 recipients were SARS-CoV-2 seropositive at baseline, limiting conclusions about previously exposed vaccinees.

The time point label on this specimen signifies: about 28 days (+/-7) after the second vaccine dose. AZD1222 recipients given second doses at about 4 weeks or at about 12 weeks were pooled, since spike-specific TCR depth and breadth were not found to differ between the two schedules. Samples from vaccinated people were obtained from the UK trials COV001 and COV002, which included a single-blind randomized controlled phase 2/3 trial of AZD1222 (ChAdOx1 nCoV-19) in healthy adults. Trial participant PBMC samples were collected at day 0 and day 28 after the second dose for TCRbeta chain sequencing. Trimming takes 2 bases from V and 4 bases from J, and the germline ends sit 14 bases apart. The germline V gene encodes CDR1 MDHEN and CDR2 SYDVKM. From the cysteine through the phenylalanine, the CDR3 covers 15 amino acids. Here the CDR3 DNA is all that survives: 45 bases in frame from base 1. The CDR3 regions of human TCRbeta chains were analyzed by immunosequencing. As for the original processing: Repertoire TCRs were checked for matches against a reference library of SARS-CoV-2-specific TCRs that had been generated using the MIRA antigen-specificity platform. Breadth was defined as the fraction of unique TCRs that were SARS-CoV-2-associated, and depth was defined as the fraction of total T cells that were SARS-CoV-2-associated. Using the MIRA data, every spike-specific TCR was mapped to the spike region that the TCR reacted to and assigned to either a CD4 or a CD8 class. Log10-transformed breadth and depth values were compared by one-way ANOVA with Sidak's multiple comparisons tests. The source is immuneACCESS, and TCRdb retained only in-frame sequences with V and J called. Part of the clones is not carried over; for the studies checked, unresolved V genes explain less than half of this, and the remainder is unexplained. The V and J calls and clone size come from that table; D and trimming were worked out from the DNA. Within this sample are 140,000 or so clones, with 88% of them counted one time only. Together, the top ten hold approximately 3% of the sample.

In its sample, this clone was seen once. This clone's antigen is unknown. Per-nucleotide qualities are absent, and no much larger clonotype sits a single base away. This material consisted of peripheral blood, taken 28 days after the second AZD1222 dose. This chain is built from TRBV28 and TRBJ1-1; a tentative D match to TRBD1 spans 5 bases. This clonotype was sampled from an adult who received the AZD1222 COVID-19 vaccine. The CDR3 has the sequence CASSLIQGGATEAFF. The DNA sequence is as follows: TGTGCCAGCAGTTTAATTCAGGGTGGGGCCACTGAAGCTTTCTTT.